In this sample, the clone carrying this T cell receptor (beta chain) turned up a few times. This record comes from a study of T cells after yellow fever vaccination. TCRdb recomputed calls from the 5' RACE reads with MiXCR, one row per CDR3 protein. The repertoire holds 80,000 to 100,000 distinct CDR3 sequences, with approximately 5.5% as singletons. This CDR3 has 15 amino acids. The germline gives CDR1 SEHNR, CDR2 FQNEAQ (reference sequence). V gave up 3 bases and J gave up 2 bases; unmatched junction bases: 3. V usage is TRBV7-9 and J usage is TRBJ2-3, with 9 bases identical to TRBD2. The clonotype was recovered from a man in his late teens or twenties who received the YFV17D yellow fever vaccine. The sample here was CD8+ T cells sorted from PBMCs, taken 10 days after the yellow fever booster vaccination. The CDR3 DNA is TGTGCCAGCAGCTTCTCTAGCGGGGACACAGATACGCAGTATTTT. Translated: CASSFSSGDTDTQYF. The entire variable domain, with the rest obtained from reference TRBV7-9 and TRBJ2-3, is as follows: DTGVSQNPRHKITKRGQNVTFRCDPISEHNRLYWYRQTLGQGPEFLTYFQNEAQLEKSRLLSDRFSAERPKGSFSTLEIQRTEQGDSAMYLCASSFSSGDTDTQYFGPGTRLTVL.